This T cell receptor (beta chain) was captured by sequencing in a study of post-analysis software for immune sequencing data. Findings and limits, study-wide: There were roughly five TRBV segments more frequent in patients than controls, and TRBV5-6, TRBV5-1 and TRBV20-1 were among them. Strong co-clustering by F measure was seen for same-batch samples.

Unique molecular identifiers were built into the TCR beta cDNA libraries. MiXCR, applied by TCRdb to the PCR reads, yields one record per CDR3 protein. The sample lists about 770,000 distinct CDR3 sequences; about 45% were seen once. The CDR3 is made up of 15 amino acids. Germline values: CDR1 SGHAT, CDR2 FQNNGV. The J segment lost 6 bases and the V segment lost 1 base, leaving 3 bases of the junction unmatched. A remark on this clonotype: Its target is not known.

The chain uses TRBV11-2 and TRBJ2-6; 7 bases align to TRBD2. The TCR originated in a girl aged 10-17 years with multiple sclerosis. What was sequenced was blood. CDR3 bases: TGTGCCAGCAGCTTAGGAGAGCGGGAGGCCAACGTCCTGACTTTC. This translates into CASSLGEREANVLTF.